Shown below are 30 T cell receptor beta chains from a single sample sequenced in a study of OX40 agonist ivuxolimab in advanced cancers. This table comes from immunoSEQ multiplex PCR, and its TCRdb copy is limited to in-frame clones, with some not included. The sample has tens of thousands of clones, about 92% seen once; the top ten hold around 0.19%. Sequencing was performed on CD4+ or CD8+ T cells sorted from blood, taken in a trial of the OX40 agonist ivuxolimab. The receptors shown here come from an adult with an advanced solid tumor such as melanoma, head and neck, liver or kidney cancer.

The CDR3 DNA reads as TGCAGCGTTGAACTACACGGAGCTAACTATGGCTACACCTTC. This translates into CSVELHGANYGYTF. This chain connects TRBV29-1 to TRBJ1-2; D remains ambiguous. V was pared by 2 bases and J by 0 bases, with 10 bases between. The germline CDR1 and CDR2 sequences are SQVTM and ANQGSEA. This CDR3 comprises 14 residues.

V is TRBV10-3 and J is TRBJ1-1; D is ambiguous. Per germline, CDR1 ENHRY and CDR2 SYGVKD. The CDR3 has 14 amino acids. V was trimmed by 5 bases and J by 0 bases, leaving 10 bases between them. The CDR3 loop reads CAISSNKMNTEAFF. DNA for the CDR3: TGTGCCATCAGTTCGAATAAAATGAACACTGAAGCTTTCTTT.

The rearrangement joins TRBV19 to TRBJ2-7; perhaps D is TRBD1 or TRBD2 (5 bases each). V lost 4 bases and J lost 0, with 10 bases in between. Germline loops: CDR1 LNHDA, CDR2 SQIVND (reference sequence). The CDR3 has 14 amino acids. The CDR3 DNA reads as TGTGCCAGTAGTACGGGACCAATCTCCTACGAGCAGTACTTC. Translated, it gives CASSTGPISYEQYF.

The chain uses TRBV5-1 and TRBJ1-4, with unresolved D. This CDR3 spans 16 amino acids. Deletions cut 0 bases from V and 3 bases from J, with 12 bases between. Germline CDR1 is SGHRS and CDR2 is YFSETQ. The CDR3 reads CASSLDAAGANEKLFF. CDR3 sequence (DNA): TGCGCCAGCAGCTTGGATGCGGCGGGAGCTAATGAAAAACTGTTTTTT.

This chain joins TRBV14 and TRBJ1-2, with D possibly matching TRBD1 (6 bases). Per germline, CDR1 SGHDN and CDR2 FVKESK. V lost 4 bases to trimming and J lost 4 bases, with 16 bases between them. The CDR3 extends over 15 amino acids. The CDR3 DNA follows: TGTGCCAGCAGCCGGGGGGCAGAACGGCGCTATGGCTACACCTTC. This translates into CASSRGAERRYGYTF.

The CDR3 loop reads CASSDRGQANSGANVLTF. CDR3 DNA sequence: TGTGCCAGTAGTGACCGGGGACAGGCGAACTCTGGGGCCAACGTCCTGACTTTC. V and J are TRBV19 and TRBJ2-6; 8 bases fit TRBD1. Germline values: CDR1 LNHDA, CDR2 SQIVND (reference sequence). Losses at the gene ends were 5 bases for V and 0 bases for J; bases not matched to a gene: 9. The CDR3 has 18 amino acids.

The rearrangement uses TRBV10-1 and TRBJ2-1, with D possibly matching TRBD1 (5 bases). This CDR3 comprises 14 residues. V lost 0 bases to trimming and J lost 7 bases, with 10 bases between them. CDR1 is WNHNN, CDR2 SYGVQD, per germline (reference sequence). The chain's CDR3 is CASSESPGWNEQFF. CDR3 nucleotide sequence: TGCGCCAGCAGTGAGTCTCCAGGGTGGAATGAGCAGTTCTTC.

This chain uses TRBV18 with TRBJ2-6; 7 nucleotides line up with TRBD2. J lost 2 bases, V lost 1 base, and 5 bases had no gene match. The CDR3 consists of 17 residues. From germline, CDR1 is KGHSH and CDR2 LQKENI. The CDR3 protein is CASSPQVGGTGANVLTF. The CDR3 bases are TGTGCCAGCTCACCACAGGTGGGGGGGACTGGGGCCAACGTCCTGACTTTC.

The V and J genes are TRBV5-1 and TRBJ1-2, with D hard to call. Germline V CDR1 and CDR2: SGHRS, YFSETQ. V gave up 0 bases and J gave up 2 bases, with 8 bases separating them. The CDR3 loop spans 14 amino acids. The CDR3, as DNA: TGCGCCAGCAGCTTGGCCCTCGCCAACTATGGCTACACCTTC. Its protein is CASSLALANYGYTF. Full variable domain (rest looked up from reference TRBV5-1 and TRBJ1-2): KAGVTQTPRYLIKTRGQQVTLSCSPISGHRSVSWYQQTPGQGLQFLFEYFSETQRNKGNFPGRFSGRQFSNSRSEMNVSTLELGDSALYLCASSLALANYGYTFGSGTRLTVV.

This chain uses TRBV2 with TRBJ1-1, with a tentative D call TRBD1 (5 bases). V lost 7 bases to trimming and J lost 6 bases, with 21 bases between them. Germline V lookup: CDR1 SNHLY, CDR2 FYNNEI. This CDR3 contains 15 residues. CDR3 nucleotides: TGTGCCAGCAAGCCGCCTAGGGAGGGGTTGTCTGAAGCTTTCTTT. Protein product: CASKPPREGLSEAFF.

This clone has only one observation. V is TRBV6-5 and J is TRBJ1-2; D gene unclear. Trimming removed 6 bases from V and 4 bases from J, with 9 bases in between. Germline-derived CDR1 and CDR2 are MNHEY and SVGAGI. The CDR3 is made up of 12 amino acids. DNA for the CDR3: TGTGCCAGCAGGGAAAAGGGCTATGGCTACACCTTC. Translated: CASREKGYGYTF.

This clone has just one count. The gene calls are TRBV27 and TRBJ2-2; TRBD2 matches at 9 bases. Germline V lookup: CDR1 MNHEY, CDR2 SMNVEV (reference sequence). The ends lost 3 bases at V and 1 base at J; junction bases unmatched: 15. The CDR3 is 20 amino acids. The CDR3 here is CASSLLGQTASGKNTGELFF. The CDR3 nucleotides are TGTGCCAGCAGTTTGTTAGGGCAAACGGCTAGCGGGAAGAACACCGGGGAGCTGTTTTTT.

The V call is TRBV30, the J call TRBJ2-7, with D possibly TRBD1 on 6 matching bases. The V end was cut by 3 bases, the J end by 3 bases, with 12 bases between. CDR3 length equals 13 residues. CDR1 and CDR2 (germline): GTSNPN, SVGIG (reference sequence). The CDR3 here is CAWRGAGFYEQYF. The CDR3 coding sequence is TGTGCCTGGAGGGGGGCAGGTTTCTACGAGCAGTACTTC.

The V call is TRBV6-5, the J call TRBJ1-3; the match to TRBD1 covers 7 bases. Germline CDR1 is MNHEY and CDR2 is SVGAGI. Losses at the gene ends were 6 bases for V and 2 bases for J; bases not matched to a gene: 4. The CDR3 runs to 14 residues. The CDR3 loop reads CASSPTGAGNTIYF. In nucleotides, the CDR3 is TGTGCCAGCAGCCCAACAGGGGCTGGAAACACCATATATTTT.

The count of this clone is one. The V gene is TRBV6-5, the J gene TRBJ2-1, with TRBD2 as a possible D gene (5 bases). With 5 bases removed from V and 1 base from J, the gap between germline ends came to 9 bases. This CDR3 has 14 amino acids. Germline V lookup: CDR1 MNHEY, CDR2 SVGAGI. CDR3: CASSKSGSYNEQFF. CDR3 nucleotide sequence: TGTGCCAGCAGTAAAAGCGGATCCTACAATGAGCAGTTCTTC.

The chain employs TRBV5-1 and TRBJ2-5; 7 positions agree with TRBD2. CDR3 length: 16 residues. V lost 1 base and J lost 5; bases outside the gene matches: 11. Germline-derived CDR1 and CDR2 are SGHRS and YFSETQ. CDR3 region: CASSLSGVAYVETQYF. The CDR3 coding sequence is TGCGCCAGCAGCTTGAGCGGGGTAGCTTATGTTGAGACCCAGTACTTC.

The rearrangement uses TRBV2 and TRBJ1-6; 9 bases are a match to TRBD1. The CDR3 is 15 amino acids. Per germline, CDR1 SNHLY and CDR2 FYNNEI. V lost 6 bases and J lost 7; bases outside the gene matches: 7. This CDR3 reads CASRADRGLNSPLHF. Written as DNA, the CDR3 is TGTGCCAGCAGAGCGGACAGGGGCCTGAATTCACCCCTCCACTTT.

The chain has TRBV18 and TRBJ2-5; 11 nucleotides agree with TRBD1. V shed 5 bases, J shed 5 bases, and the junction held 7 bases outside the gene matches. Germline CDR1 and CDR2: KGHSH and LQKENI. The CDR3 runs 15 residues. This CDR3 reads CASSAGQGVWETQYF. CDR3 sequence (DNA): TGTGCCAGCTCAGCGGGACAGGGGGTCTGGGAGACCCAGTACTTC.

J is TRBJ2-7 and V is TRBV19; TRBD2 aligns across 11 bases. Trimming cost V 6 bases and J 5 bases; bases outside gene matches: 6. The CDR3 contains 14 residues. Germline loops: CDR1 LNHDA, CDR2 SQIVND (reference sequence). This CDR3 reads CASSSTSGSNEQYF. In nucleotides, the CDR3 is TGTGCCAGTAGCTCCACTAGCGGGAGCAACGAGCAGTACTTC.

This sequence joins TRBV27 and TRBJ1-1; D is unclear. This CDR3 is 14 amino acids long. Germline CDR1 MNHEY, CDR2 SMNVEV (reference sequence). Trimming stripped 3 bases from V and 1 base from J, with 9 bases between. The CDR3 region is CASSFRSSNTEAFF. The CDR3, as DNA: TGTGCCAGCAGTTTTCGGAGCTCGAACACTGAAGCTTTCTTT.

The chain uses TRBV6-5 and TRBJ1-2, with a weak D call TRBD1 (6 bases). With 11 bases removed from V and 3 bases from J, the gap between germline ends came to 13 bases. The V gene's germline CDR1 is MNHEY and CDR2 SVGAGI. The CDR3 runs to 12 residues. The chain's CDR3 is CAAGGRDYGYTF. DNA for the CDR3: TGTGCCGCTGGGGGCAGGGACTATGGCTACACCTTC.

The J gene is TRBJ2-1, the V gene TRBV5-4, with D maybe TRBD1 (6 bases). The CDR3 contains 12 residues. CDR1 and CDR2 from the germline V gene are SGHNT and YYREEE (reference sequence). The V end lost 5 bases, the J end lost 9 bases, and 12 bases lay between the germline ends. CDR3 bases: TGTGCCAGCAGGCAGGGGAAAGGTGAGCAGTTCTTC. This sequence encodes CASRQGKGEQFF.

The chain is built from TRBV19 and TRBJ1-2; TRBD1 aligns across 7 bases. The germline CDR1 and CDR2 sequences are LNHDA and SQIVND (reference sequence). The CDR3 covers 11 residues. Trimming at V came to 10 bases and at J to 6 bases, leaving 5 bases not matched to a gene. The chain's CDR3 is CATSTGNGYTF. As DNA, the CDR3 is TGTGCCACTTCGACAGGGAATGGCTACACCTTC.

The CDR3 loop is CASSVYGSPNEQFF. The CDR3 DNA is TGTGCCAGCAGCGTATACGGGAGCCCTAATGAGCAGTTCTTC. This chain joins TRBV9 and TRBJ2-1, with TRBD2 as a possible D gene (6 bases). CDR3 size: 14 residues. The germline V gene encodes CDR1 SGDLS and CDR2 YYNGEE. The V gene lost 1 base and the J gene lost 7 bases, with 12 bases spanning the gap.

The DNA for the CDR3 is TGTGCCAGCAGCACCCGACCCTCCGGCTCCTATAATTCACCCCTCCACTTT. Protein product: CASSTRPSGSYNSPLHF. The chain recombines TRBV5-6 with TRBJ1-6; unclear D gene. Germline V gene lookup returns CDR1 SGHDT and CDR2 YYEEEE. V lost 4 bases to trimming and J lost 0 bases, with 14 bases between them. This CDR3 contains 17 residues.

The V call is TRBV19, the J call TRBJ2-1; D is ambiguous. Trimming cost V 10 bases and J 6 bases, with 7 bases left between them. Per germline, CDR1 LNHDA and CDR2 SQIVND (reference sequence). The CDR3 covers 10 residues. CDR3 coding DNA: TGTGCCACCGCAGGCAATGAGCAGTTCTTC. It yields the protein CATAGNEQFF.

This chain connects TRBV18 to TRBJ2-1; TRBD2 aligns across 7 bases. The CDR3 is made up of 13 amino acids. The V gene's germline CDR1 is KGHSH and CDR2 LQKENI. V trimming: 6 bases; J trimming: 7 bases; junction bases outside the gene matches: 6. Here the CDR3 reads CASSRTSNNEQFF. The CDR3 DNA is TGTGCCAGCTCTAGGACTAGTAATAATGAGCAGTTCTTC.

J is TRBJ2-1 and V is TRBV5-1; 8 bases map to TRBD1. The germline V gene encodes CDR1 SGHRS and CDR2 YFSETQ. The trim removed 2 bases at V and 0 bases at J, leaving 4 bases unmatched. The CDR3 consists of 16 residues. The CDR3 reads CASSFWTGSSYNEQFF. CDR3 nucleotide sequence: TGCGCCAGCAGCTTTTGGACAGGGAGCTCCTACAATGAGCAGTTCTTC.

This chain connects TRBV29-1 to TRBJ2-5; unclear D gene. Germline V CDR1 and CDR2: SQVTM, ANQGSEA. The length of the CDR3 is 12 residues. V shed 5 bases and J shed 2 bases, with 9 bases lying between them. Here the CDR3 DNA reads TGCAGCGTTCGTGACGGTCAAGAGACCCAGTACTTC. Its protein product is CSVRDGQETQYF.

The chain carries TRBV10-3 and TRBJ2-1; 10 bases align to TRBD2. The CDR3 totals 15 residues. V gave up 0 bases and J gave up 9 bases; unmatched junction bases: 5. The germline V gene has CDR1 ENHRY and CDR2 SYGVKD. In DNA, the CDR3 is TGTGCCATCAGTGAGTCGAGAGCGGGGGGGTTTGAGCAGTTCTTC. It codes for CAISESRAGGFEQFF.